This T cell receptor beta chain was documented in a study of blood T cell repertoires in COVID-19. About the research overall: Samples of COVID-19 (acute and convalescent) were obtained from the United States, Italy and Spain.

Per the original methods: Estimates of nucleated cell counts were drawn from the amplification of reference gene primers. Assay used: immunoSEQ multiplex PCR; TCRdb lists only in-frame clones, some missing. The DNA was the basis for D and trimming; V, J and clone size are from that table. The sample holds around 60,000 clones, about 86% seen once. Germline V lookup: CDR1 SGHTA, CDR2 FQGNSA. The germline V and J ends were trimmed by 0 bases and 3 bases, with 10 bases remaining between them. The CDR3 runs to 15 residues. The rearrangement links TRBV7-2 to TRBJ2-3; tentative D call: TRBD1 (6 bases). This clonotype was sampled from a man aged 40-49 years with acute or convalescent COVID-19. The sample consisted of peripheral blood. The CDR3 here is CASSLARGKTDTQYF. The CDR3 DNA is TGTGCCAGCAGCTTAGCGAGGGGGAAGACAGATACGCAGTATTTT.